Included here is one TCR beta chain sequence, with context. This specimen comes from a study of blood T cell repertoires in COVID-19. Sequencing used immunoSEQ multiplex PCR; TCRdb keeps in-frame clones, though not all of them. The repertoire includes 110,000 to 150,000 clones, 75% to 90% of them detected once, and approximately 3% sits in the top ten. The sequencing input was peripheral blood. This TCR derives from a woman aged 55-70 years with active COVID-19.

The CDR3 loop reads CAWSPPGGWGEQYF. The CDR3 DNA is TGTGCCTGGAGTCCCCCAGGGGGCTGGGGAGAGCAGTACTTC. The genes are TRBV30 and TRBJ2-7; 8 bases align to TRBD1. This CDR3 has 14 amino acids. The trim removed 2 bases at V and 7 bases at J, leaving 10 bases unmatched. The germline V gene has CDR1 GTSNPN and CDR2 SVGIG (reference sequence).